Below are 11 T cell receptor beta chains sequenced from a single sample in a study of OX40 agonist ivuxolimab in advanced cancers. Clones were read by immunoSEQ multiplex PCR, and TCRdb kept only the in-frame ones, dropping some. Here the sample spans 60,000 or so clones, around 84% being singletons. Material: CD4+ or CD8+ T cells sorted from blood, obtained in a trial of the OX40 agonist ivuxolimab. Every receptor here comes from an adult with an advanced solid tumor such as melanoma, head and neck, liver or kidney cancer.

J is TRBJ1-3 and V is TRBV11-2; possibly TRBD1 for D (6 bases). The CDR3 loop spans 13 amino acids. In germline, CDR1 is SGHAT, CDR2 FQNNGV. V lost 3 bases and J lost 6, with 9 bases in between. DNA for the CDR3: TGTGCCAGCAGCTTGGCAGGGGTAAACACCATATATTTT. Encoded protein: CASSLAGVNTIYF.

V is TRBV7-8 and J is TRBJ1-5; D unclear. The germline V gene has CDR1 SGHVS and CDR2 FQNEAQ. CDR3 size: 14 residues. Trimming took off 5 bases at V and 7 bases at J, with 15 bases between the two ends. The CDR3 bases are TGTGCCAGCAGCGTAAATCGAGGTTTGCAGCCCCAGCATTTT. Residues: CASSVNRGLQPQHF.

This chain links TRBV19 with TRBJ1-6; 7 nucleotides align to TRBD1. CDR1 is LNHDA and CDR2 is SQIVND in the germline V gene (reference sequence). This CDR3 comprises 14 residues. V gave up 6 bases and J gave up 7 bases; unmatched junction bases: 6. The CDR3 nucleotides are TGTGCCAGTAGGTCGACAGGGAAAAATTCACCCCTCCACTTT. Translating it yields CASRSTGKNSPLHF.

This chain links TRBV5-1 with TRBJ1-1; 9 nucleotides line up with TRBD1. Germline lookup yields CDR1 SGHRS and CDR2 YFSETQ. After removal of 0 bases from V and 1 base from J, the junction contained 1 base not matched to a gene. This CDR3 comprises 15 residues. The CDR3 nucleotides are TGCGCCAGCAGCTTGGTGACAGGGGGGAACACTGAAGCTTTCTTT. Protein product: CASSLVTGGNTEAFF.

This chain connects TRBV10-3 to TRBJ2-7, with a weak D call TRBD1 (6 bases). Trimming took off 2 bases at V and 0 bases at J, with 17 bases between the two ends. The CDR3 is 17 amino acids. Germline values: CDR1 ENHRY, CDR2 SYGVKD. The CDR3 reads CAISESLTGDRSYEQYF. For the CDR3, the DNA is TGTGCCATCAGTGAGAGTTTGACAGGAGACCGCTCCTACGAGCAGTACTTC.

The rearrangement joins TRBV18 to TRBJ1-2; D might be TRBD1 (6 bases). The V end lost 3 bases, the J end lost 5 bases, and 13 bases lay between the germline ends. Per germline, CDR1 KGHSH and CDR2 LQKENI. The CDR3 has 14 residues. The CDR3 region is CASSPWDTRYGYTF. The CDR3 DNA reads TGTGCCAGCTCACCTTGGGACACTCGGTATGGCTACACCTTC. Complete variable domain (other parts from reference TRBV18 and TRBJ1-2): NAGVMQNPRHLVRRRGQEARLRCSPMKGHSHVYWYRQLPEEGLKFMVYLQKENIIDESGMPKERFSAEFPKEGPSILRIQQVVRGDSAAYFCASSPWDTRYGYTFGSGTRLTVV.

The chain links TRBV5-4 to TRBJ1-1, with a possible D match to TRBD1 (5 bases). V lost 0 bases and J 3 bases, leaving 6 bases between the germline ends. The CDR3 runs to 13 residues. Germline V CDR1 and CDR2: SGHNT, YYREEE (reference sequence). The CDR3, as DNA: TGTGCCAGCAGCTTGGGGGGCGACACTGAAGCTTTCTTT. Protein sequence: CASSLGGDTEAFF.

This chain connects TRBV7-5 to TRBJ2-3; whether TRBD2, the table's D call, matches the DNA was not checked. TRBV7-5 is a pseudogene locus. The CDR3 consists of 15 residues. As DNA, the CDR3 is TGTGTCAGAATCCCTAGCGGGGGGACCACAGATACGCAGTATTTT. Amino acid sequence: CVRIPSGGTTDTQYF.

CDR3 in amino acids: CASSRGRFLNTEAFF. The CDR3 nucleotides read TGTGCCAGCAGCCGCGGGCGGTTCTTGAACACTGAAGCTTTCTTT. The rearrangement uses TRBV11-1 and TRBJ1-1; D is unclear. CDR1 is SGHAT and CDR2 is FQDESV in the germline V gene (reference sequence). V dropped 5 bases and J dropped 0 bases, with 13 bases sitting between them. The CDR3 loop spans 15 amino acids.

The J gene is TRBJ1-5, the V gene TRBV5-6; D remains ambiguous. Trimming shortened V by 1 base and J by 3 bases, and 8 bases separated the two germline ends. The germline V gene has CDR1 SGHDT and CDR2 YYEEEE. The CDR3 loop spans 14 amino acids. CDR3 sequence: CASSLMAVNQPQHF. The CDR3 bases are TGTGCCAGCAGCTTGATGGCAGTCAATCAGCCCCAGCATTTT.

This clone showed up just a few times. The chain has TRBV18 and TRBJ2-2, with 9 positions matching TRBD1. The CDR3 has 16 amino acids. The V segment lost 1 base and the J segment 5 bases; nucleotides outside the gene matches: 5. The germline V gene encodes CDR1 KGHSH and CDR2 LQKENI. DNA of the CDR3: TGTGCCAGCTCACCACGGGGACAGGGAGAGACCGGGGAGCTGTTTTTT. This codes for CASSPRGQGETGELFF.